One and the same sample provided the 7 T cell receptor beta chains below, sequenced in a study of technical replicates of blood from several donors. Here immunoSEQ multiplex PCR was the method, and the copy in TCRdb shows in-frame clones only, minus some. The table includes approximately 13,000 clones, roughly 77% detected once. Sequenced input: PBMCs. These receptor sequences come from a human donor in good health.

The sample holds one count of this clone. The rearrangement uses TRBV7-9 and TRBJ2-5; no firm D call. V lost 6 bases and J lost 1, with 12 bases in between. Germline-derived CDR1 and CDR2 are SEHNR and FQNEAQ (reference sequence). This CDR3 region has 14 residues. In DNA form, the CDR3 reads TGTGCCAGCAGGTCCCTCCAGGCCCAAGAGACCCAGTACTTC. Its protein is CASRSLQAQETQYF.

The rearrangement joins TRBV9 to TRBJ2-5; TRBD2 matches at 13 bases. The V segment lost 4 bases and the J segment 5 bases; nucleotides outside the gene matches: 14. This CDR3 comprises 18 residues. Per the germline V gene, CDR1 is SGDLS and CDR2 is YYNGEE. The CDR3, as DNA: TGTGCCAGCAGCTCCGGACTAGCGGGAGTTTTTGGGATGGAGACCCAGTACTTC. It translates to CASSSGLAGVFGMETQYF.

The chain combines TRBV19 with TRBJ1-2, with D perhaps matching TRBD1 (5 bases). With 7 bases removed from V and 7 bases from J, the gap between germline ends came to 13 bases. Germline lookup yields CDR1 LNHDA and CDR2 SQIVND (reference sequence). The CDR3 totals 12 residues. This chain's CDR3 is CASNLGGAGYTF. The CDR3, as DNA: TGTGCCAGTAACCTCGGGGGAGCTGGCTACACCTTC.

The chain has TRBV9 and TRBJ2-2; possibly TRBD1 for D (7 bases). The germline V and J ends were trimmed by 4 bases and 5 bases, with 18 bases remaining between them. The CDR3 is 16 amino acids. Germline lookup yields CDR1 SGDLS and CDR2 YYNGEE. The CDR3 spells CASSPLGTAGTGELFF. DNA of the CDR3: TGTGCCAGCAGCCCCCTGGGGACAGCGGGTACCGGGGAGCTGTTTTTT.

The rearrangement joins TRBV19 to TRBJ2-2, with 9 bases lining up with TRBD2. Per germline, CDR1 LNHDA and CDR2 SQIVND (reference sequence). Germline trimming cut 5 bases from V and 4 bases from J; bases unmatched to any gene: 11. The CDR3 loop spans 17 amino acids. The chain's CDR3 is CASSGVAGVVSTGELFF. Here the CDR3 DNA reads TGTGCCAGTAGTGGAGTAGCGGGAGTTGTTAGCACCGGGGAGCTGTTTTTT.

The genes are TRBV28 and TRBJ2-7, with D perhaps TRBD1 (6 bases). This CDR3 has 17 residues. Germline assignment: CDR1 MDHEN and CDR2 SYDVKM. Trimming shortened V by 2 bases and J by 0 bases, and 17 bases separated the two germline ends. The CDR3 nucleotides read TGTGCCAGCAGTTTAGGGGCAGGGGCCGGGGCCTCCTACGAGCAGTACTTC. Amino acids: CASSLGAGAGASYEQYF.

This CDR3 reads CASSERRGAHEQFF. For the CDR3, the DNA is TGTGCCAGCAGTGAAAGGCGGGGGGCGCATGAGCAGTTCTTC. This chain uses TRBV2 with TRBJ2-1, with 8 bases lining up with TRBD2. After removal of 2 bases from V and 8 bases from J, the junction contained 5 bases not matched to a gene. The CDR3 has 14 residues. Per germline, CDR1 SNHLY and CDR2 FYNNEI.